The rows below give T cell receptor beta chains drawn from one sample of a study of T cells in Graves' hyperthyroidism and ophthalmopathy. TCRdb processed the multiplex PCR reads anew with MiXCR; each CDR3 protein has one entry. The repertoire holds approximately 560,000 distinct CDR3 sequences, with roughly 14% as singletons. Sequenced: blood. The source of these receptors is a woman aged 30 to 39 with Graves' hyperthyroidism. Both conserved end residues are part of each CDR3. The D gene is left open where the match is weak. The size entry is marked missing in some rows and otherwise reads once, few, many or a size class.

cdr3_aa: CASSFGLAGGPGELFF; cdr3_nt: TGCGCCAGCAGCTTCGGACTAGCGGGAGGTCCCGGGGAGCTGTTTTTT; d_call: TRBD2; j_call: TRBJ2-2; v_call: TRBV5-1; clone_size: few
cdr3_aa: CAWTWTGGVGGANVLTF; cdr3_nt: TGTGCCTGGACCTGGACAGGGGGCGTGGGGGGGGCCAACGTCCTGACTTTC; d_call: TRBD1; j_call: TRBJ2-6; v_call: TRBV30; clone_size: many
cdr3_aa: CASSGGTGDYEQYF; cdr3_nt: TGTGCCAGCAGCGGAGGGACAGGGGATTACGAGCAGTACTTC; d_call: TRBD1; j_call: TRBJ2-7; v_call: TRBV7-6; clone_size: many
cdr3_aa: CSVDTQGHEQYF; cdr3_nt: TGCAGCGTTGACACACAGGGCCACGAGCAGTACTTC; d_call: .; j_call: TRBJ2-7; v_call: TRBV29-1; clone_size: .
cdr3_aa: CASSPGRQNSPLHF; cdr3_nt: TGTGCCAGCAGTCCAGGAAGGCAAAATTCACCCCTCCACTTT; d_call: .; j_call: TRBJ1-6; v_call: TRBV25-1; clone_size: .
cdr3_aa: CASSIKSSYNEQFF; cdr3_nt: TGTGCCAGTAGTATCAAAAGCTCCTACAATGAGCAGTTCTTC; d_call: .; j_call: TRBJ2-1; v_call: TRBV19; clone_size: .
cdr3_aa: CASSFGAASTDTQYF; cdr3_nt: TGTGCCAGCAGTTTTGGGGCAGCTAGCACAGATACGCAGTATTTT; d_call: .; j_call: TRBJ2-3; v_call: TRBV28; clone_size: many
cdr3_aa: CASSLEGGAGETQYF; cdr3_nt: TGTGCCAGCAGCTTAGAAGGGGGGGCCGGGGAGACCCAGTACTTC; d_call: .; j_call: TRBJ2-5; v_call: TRBV11-3; clone_size: many
cdr3_aa: CASSLLGNYGYTF; cdr3_nt: TGTGCCAGCAGTTTACTGGGTAACTATGGCTACACCTTC; d_call: .; j_call: TRBJ1-2; v_call: TRBV12-3/TRBV12-4; clone_size: many
cdr3_aa: CAASLERKYEQFF; cdr3_nt: TGTGCCGCGTCCCTAGAGAGGAAGTATGAGCAGTTCTTC; d_call: .; j_call: TRBJ2-1; v_call: TRBV6-1; clone_size: many
cdr3_aa: CASSQYQSLTTDTQYF; cdr3_nt: TGTGCCAGCAGCCAATACCAGAGCCTAACAACAGATACGCAGTATTTT; d_call: .; j_call: TRBJ2-3; v_call: TRBV5-6; clone_size: few
cdr3_aa: CASSPGAGSYRREQYF; cdr3_nt: TGTGCCAGCAGCCCCGGGGCTGGATCCTACCGACGGGAGCAGTACTTC; d_call: .; j_call: TRBJ2-7; v_call: TRBV11-2; clone_size: many
cdr3_aa: CAWSQTSGRGEQYF; cdr3_nt: TGTGCCTGGAGTCAGACTAGCGGGAGAGGGGAGCAGTACTTC; d_call: TRBD2; j_call: TRBJ2-7; v_call: TRBV30; clone_size: many
cdr3_aa: CAISNRTPRDYGELFF; cdr3_nt: TGTGCCATCAGTAACAGGACCCCGCGCGATTATGGGGAGCTGTTTTTT; d_call: .; j_call: TRBJ2-2; v_call: TRBV10-3; clone_size: .
cdr3_aa: CASTGLAGVGGQYF; cdr3_nt: TGTGCCAGTACCGGACTAGCGGGAGTTGGTGGGCAGTATTTT; d_call: TRBD2; j_call: TRBJ2-3; v_call: TRBV19; clone_size: few
cdr3_aa: CASLSEFYGYTF; cdr3_nt: TGTGCCAGTTTATCTGAATTCTATGGCTACACCTTC; d_call: .; j_call: TRBJ1-2; v_call: TRBV19; clone_size: .
cdr3_aa: CASSGRQGARYSNQPQHF; cdr3_nt: TGTGCCAGTAGTGGGCGACAGGGGGCGAGATATAGCAATCAGCCCCAGCATTTT; d_call: TRBD1; j_call: TRBJ1-5; v_call: TRBV19; clone_size: .
cdr3_aa: CSAREGRGVVDTQYF; cdr3_nt: TGCAGTGCTAGAGAGGGTAGAGGGGTGGTGGATACGCAGTATTTT; d_call: .; j_call: TRBJ2-3; v_call: TRBV20-1; clone_size: many
cdr3_aa: CARGIAGGPSNEQFF; cdr3_nt: TGTGCCAGGGGCATAGCGGGAGGCCCGAGCAATGAGCAGTTCTTC; d_call: TRBD2; j_call: TRBJ2-1; v_call: TRBV3-1; clone_size: many